A selection of T cell receptor beta chains follows, all from one sample in a study of OX40 agonist ivuxolimab in advanced cancers. Here immunoSEQ multiplex PCR was the method, and the copy in TCRdb shows in-frame clones only, minus some. The table records roughly 48,000 clones, around 84% of them present only once. The sequencing here drew on CD4+ or CD8+ T cells sorted from blood, taken in a trial of the OX40 agonist ivuxolimab. Source of these receptors: an adult with an advanced solid tumor such as melanoma, head and neck, liver or kidney cancer. Both conserved end residues are part of each CDR3. D genes are given only for firm matches. Size is omitted from some rows. Given values are once, few, many or a class for expanded clones.

V gene,clone size,J gene,D gene,CDR3 DNA,CDR3 protein
TRBV19,-,TRBJ1-5,-,TGTGCCAGTAGTCCAGGGGTGGGGCAGCCCCAGCATTTT,CASSPGVGQPQHF
TRBV11-2,-,TRBJ2-7,TRBD1,TGTGCCAGCAGCTTAGTAGGGTCCGGGACAGTATCTTACGAGCAGTACTTC,CASSLVGSGTVSYEQYF
TRBV5-1,-,TRBJ2-3,TRBD2,TGCGCCAGCAGCTTGGATGTAGCGGGAGATGGCACAGATACGCAGTATTTT,CASSLDVAGDGTDTQYF
TRBV27,-,TRBJ1-6,-,TGTGCCAGCAGTTACCGACCTACAATGGATTCACCCCTCCACTTT,CASSYRPTMDSPLHF
TRBV30,-,TRBJ1-2,TRBD1,TGTGCCTGGAGTGCGGGCTTGACAGGGAGCTATGGCTACACCTTC,CAWSAGLTGSYGYTF
TRBV9,-,TRBJ2-1,TRBD2,TGTGCCAGCAGCGCTAGCGGGGCCCCTTCCAATGAGCAGTTCTTC,CASSASGAPSNEQFF
TRBV27,few,TRBJ1-6,-,TGTGCCAGCAGTTCCGGACAATTTCAGTCACCCCTCCACTTT,CASSSGQFQSPLHF
TRBV9,-,TRBJ2-1,-,TGTGCCAGCAGCGTCGGGGATTACAATGAGCAGTTCTTC,CASSVGDYNEQFF
TRBV5-1,-,TRBJ2-5,-,TGCGCCAGCAGCATCCAAGAGACCCAGTACTTC,CASSIQETQYF
TRBV5-8,-,TRBJ2-5,TRBD1,TGTGCCAGCAGCCCCGGTCAGAGCGCAGGGGGGACCCAGTACTTC,CASSPGQSAGGTQYF
TRBV30,-,TRBJ2-7,TRBD1,TGTGCCTGGAGTCGACAGGGGCCCTACGAGCAGTACTTC,CAWSRQGPYEQYF
TRBV5-1,-,TRBJ2-7,TRBD2,TGCGCCAGCAGCTTGGCGAGCGGGAGGGCCGACGAGCAGTACTTC,CASSLASGRADEQYF
TRBV7-8,-,TRBJ2-1,-,TGTGCCAGCATAACCACCCCGGACTCCTACAATGAGCAGTTCTTC,CASITTPDSYNEQFF
TRBV5-4,-,TRBJ1-4,-,TGTGCCAGCAGATCGGACGTAGCAACTAATGAAAAACTGTTTTTT,CASRSDVATNEKLFF
TRBV7-9,-,TRBJ1-1,TRBD1,TGTGCCAGCAGCTTAAGGGGGGCAGGGGGCACTGAAGCTTTCTTT,CASSLRGAGGTEAFF
TRBV5-1,-,TRBJ2-5,-,TGCGCCAGCAGCCCGGAGGGCCAGAGGAGGACCCAGTACTTC,CASSPEGQRRTQYF
TRBV28,-,TRBJ2-7,TRBD1,TGTGCCAGCAGTCCACGGGACAGGACCTACGAGCAGTACTTC,CASSPRDRTYEQYF
TRBV5-1,-,TRBJ2-1,-,TGCGCCAGCAGCCAAAGCTCGGGGTATGAGCAGTTCTTC,CASSQSSGYEQFF
TRBV9,-,TRBJ2-3,TRBD1,TGTGCCAGCAGCGTAGGAGGGGGCGCAGATACGCAGTATTTT,CASSVGGGADTQYF
TRBV6-5,few,TRBJ2-2,-,TGTGCCAGCAGTTACTCAGGGCGCTCCACCGGGGAGCTGTTTTTT,CASSYSGRSTGELFF
TRBV11-1,-,TRBJ1-5,-,TGTGCCAGCAGCTTAATGGTACAGGGTATGGGCAATCAGCCCCAGCATTTT,CASSLMVQGMGNQPQHF
TRBV7-8,-,TRBJ1-1,-,TGTGCCAGCAGCTTTGCCCGGGTCTCGCACACTGAAGCTTTCTTT,CASSFARVSHTEAFF
TRBV28,-,TRBJ2-3,-,TGTGCCAGCACACAGAGCACAGATACGCAGTATTTT,CASTQSTDTQYF
TRBV28,-,TRBJ1-5,-,TGTGCCAGCAGTGCCTACCAAGTGGACCAGCATTTT,CASSAYQVDQHF
TRBV29-1,-,TRBJ2-7,TRBD1,TGCAGCGTCCGACAGGGGGCGCGGGAGCAGTACTTC,CSVRQGAREQYF
TRBV10-3,-,TRBJ2-1,-,TGTGCCATCAGTGACGGCCAGGAGGGGAATGAGCAGTTCTTC,CAISDGQEGNEQFF
TRBV5-8,-,TRBJ2-3,TRBD2,TGTGCCAGCAGCTTGGTGGGGGGGAGCACAGATACGCAGTATTTT,CASSLVGGSTDTQYF
TRBV28,-,TRBJ1-2,-,TGTGCCAGCAACAAGAGGAACTATGGCTACACCTTC,CASNKRNYGYTF
TRBV27,-,TRBJ1-5,TRBD1,TGTGCCAGCAGTTTAATAGGGACAGGGACTTATCAGCCCCAGCATTTT,CASSLIGTGTYQPQHF
TRBV7-8,-,TRBJ2-7,-,TGTGCCAGCAGCTTAGCGATGGGATACTACGAGCAGTACTTC,CASSLAMGYYEQYF
TRBV29-1,-,TRBJ2-7,TRBD2,TGCAGCGTTTGGGGACTAGCGGGAGAGGAGCAGTACTTC,CSVWGLAGEEQYF
TRBV5-1,-,TRBJ1-4,TRBD1,TGCGCCAGCAGCACCGGGACAGGGAATGAAAAACTGTTTTTT,CASSTGTGNEKLFF
TRBV2,-,TRBJ1-2,TRBD1,TGTGCCAGCAGGCCTACAGGGGGAGCGGCCTATGGCTACACCTTC,CASRPTGGAAYGYTF
TRBV11-3,-,TRBJ2-5,-,TGTGCCAGCAGCTTAGATGGAGAGACCCAGTACTTC,CASSLDGETQYF
TRBV11-2,-,TRBJ2-4,TRBD2,TGTGCCAGCAGCTTTTCTAGCGGGTTGCTCAAAAACATTCAGTACTTC,CASSFSSGLLKNIQYF
TRBV19,-,TRBJ2-7,-,TGTGCCAGTAGTACTGGGCAGGGCGCTACCTACGAGCAGTACTTC,CASSTGQGATYEQYF
TRBV28,-,TRBJ2-5,-,TGTGCCAGCAGGGCAGAGACCCAGTACTTC,CASRAETQYF
TRBV10-3,-,TRBJ2-1,-,TGTGCCGCCGGGGGACAGCCCTACAATGAGCAGTTCTTC,CAAGGQPYNEQFF
TRBV15,-,TRBJ2-7,TRBD1,TGTGCCACCAGCAGAGAGGGACAGGGCCCCTACGAGCAGTACTTC,CATSREGQGPYEQYF
TRBV6-5,few,TRBJ1-1,-,TGTGCCAGCAGTCCCACGAGGGTAACTGAAGCTTTCTTT,CASSPTRVTEAFF
TRBV4-2,-,TRBJ1-4,TRBD1,TGTGCCAGCAGCTCTCACAGGGGAGCTAATGAAAAACTGTTTTTT,CASSSHRGANEKLFF
TRBV28,-,TRBJ1-2,TRBD1,TGTGCCAGCAGTTCCGGGACAGCTAACTATGGCTACACCTTC,CASSSGTANYGYTF
TRBV7-8,-,TRBJ2-3,-,TGTGCCAGCAGCTTGAGGCGGATTACCACAGATACGCAGTATTTT,CASSLRRITTDTQYF
TRBV11-2,-,TRBJ2-3,-,TGTGCCAGCAGCTTAAATGCTGCCGATACGCAGTATTTT,CASSLNAADTQYF
TRBV5-8,once,TRBJ2-3,TRBD1,TGTGCCAGCGGGGACAGGGTCTCCGATACGCAGTATTTT,CASGDRVSDTQYF
TRBV2,-,TRBJ2-1,-,TGTGCCAGCAGTGACAGCATAGGGGCGGAGGTGAGATTTAGCAATGAGCAGTTCTTC,CASSDSIGAEVRFSNEQFF
TRBV7-2,-,TRBJ2-1,TRBD1,TGTGCCAGCAGCTTAGGGGGGACAGCCAATGAGCAGTTCTTC,CASSLGGTANEQFF
TRBV19,-,TRBJ2-2,TRBD1,TGTGCCAGTCTTCCGGGACAGGTGAACACCGGGGAGCTGTTTTTT,CASLPGQVNTGELFF
TRBV13,-,TRBJ2-7,-,TGTGCCAGCTGCACCGGGGGGCCCGACCAGTCATCGCAGTACTTC,CASCTGGPDQSSQYF
TRBV4-1,-,TRBJ2-1,TRBD2,TGCGCCAGCAGCCCGGGACTAGCCAACAATGAGCAGTTCTTC,CASSPGLANNEQFF
TRBV9,-,TRBJ2-2,TRBD2,TGTGCCAGCAGCGTAGGTACACCGGGACTAGCGGTTCACGGGGAGCTGTTTTTT,CASSVGTPGLAVHGELFF